A single T cell receptor (beta chain) is shown here with its context. Its antigen target is currently unknown. Nothing much larger sits one base from this clone, and base qualities are not available. TCRbeta CDR3 regions were amplified from genomic DNA using the immunoSEQ Assay, a bias-controlled multiplex PCR. The authors processed their data as follows. Within the assay, amplification of reference gene primers was used to estimate how many nucleated cells each sample contained. To quantify the absolute abundance of each unique TCRbeta CDR3 rearrangement, sequence reads were collapsed and filtered. Productive Simpson clonality was computed per sample as the square root of Simpson's diversity index over productive rearrangements. The source is immuneACCESS, and TCRdb retained only in-frame sequences with V and J called. Part of the clones is not carried over; for the studies checked, unresolved V genes explain less than half of this, and the remainder is unexplained. V, J and clone size were drawn from that table, and D and trimming were deduced from the DNA. This sample holds about 160,000 clones; 80% to 95% were observed only once. The ten biggest clones cover 2% of the sample.

These data come from a study of blood T cell repertoires in COVID-19 (dated by TCRdb to 2020 to 2022). For context, the study as a whole: Collaborator samples came from the United States, Italy and Spain and covered acute and convalescent phases of COVID-19. The prospective study material was composed of cDNA or gDNA derived from T cells, B-cell-depleted T cells, or PBMCs. Deeply sampled blood TCRbeta repertoires from subjects exposed to, actively infected with, or recovered from COVID-19 were included in the dataset. The repertoires were made available in a free public database intended to serve as a resource for research on the immune response to SARS-CoV-2. Samples were obtained from the ongoing ImmuneRACE study (first 160 participants) and from some 1,200 subjects provided by 6 global collaborators. A de-identified subject ID, COVID-19 status, age in years and sex were almost always included in the sample metadata. HLA class I and class II types, where available, came from metadata supplied by the sample provider rather than from assay-based typing.

Study-wide conclusions, independent of this receptor: How much clinical and demographic metadata was included differed by source and by participant, and the metadata was provided uncurated.

At one collaborating source in Seattle, patients were enrolled during active infection and were followed longitudinally through the course of disease. Each collaborating institution followed its own protocols to collect whole blood in K2EDTA tubes. For TCRbeta analysis, collaborators shipped samples in one of three forms: frozen whole blood, isolated PBMCs, or DNA extracted from either of those sample types. V lost 7 bases and J lost 2 bases, and the count of bases not matched to a germline gene is 6. The germline V gene yields SGHTS for CDR1 and YDEGEE for CDR2. The CDR3 contains 14 residues, cysteine and phenylalanine counted. Here the CDR3 DNA is all that survives: 42 bases in frame from base 1.

This clonotype originated in a woman in her sixties with COVID-19, enrolled during active disease. Material: peripheral blood. The rearranged chain carries TRBV5-8 and TRBJ2-3, with 8 bases aligning to TRBD2. The CDR3 has the sequence CASRERGTTDTQYF. DNA sequence: TGTGCCAGCCGCGAGCGGGGGACCACAGATACGCAGTATTTT.